This TCR beta chain was found in a study of blood T cells in healthy people across ages. It was with a sample-barcoded 5' primer and a J-beta primer mix that a second PCR of roughly 7 to 12 cycles was run. A single record per CDR3 protein comes from TCRdb applying MiXCR to the 5' RACE reads. The table has fewer than 1.5 million distinct CDR3 sequences, roughly 40% seen once. This TCR was recovered from a woman between 18 and 29 years old in good health. The source material was blood.

CDR3 region: CASVLSGYF. The CDR3 DNA is TGTGCCAGCGTCTTATCCGGGTATTTT. The chain is built from TRBV11-2 and TRBJ2-3; D gene unclear. The CDR3 has 9 residues. Germline V gene sequence: CDR1 SGHAT, CDR2 FQNNGV. The V gene lost 8 bases and the J gene lost 14 bases, with 11 bases spanning the gap.